Following are 20 T cell receptor beta chains from one sample sequenced in a study of blood T cell repertoires in COVID-19. Assay: immunoSEQ multiplex PCR; the TCRdb copy retains only in-frame clones and omits some. The table records about 150,000 clones, roughly nine tenths of them present only once. Source material: peripheral blood. Source of these receptors: a woman in her fifties or sixties with active or convalescent COVID-19.

The chain recombines TRBV6-6 with TRBJ2-3, with D possibly TRBD1 on 5 matching bases. This CDR3 spans 14 amino acids. CDR1 is MNHNY, CDR2 SVGAGI, per germline (reference sequence). V lost 8 bases to trimming and J lost 3 bases, with 15 bases between them. The CDR3 is CASRAVGATDTQYF. CDR3 bases: TGTGCCAGCCGGGCGGTAGGGGCAACAGATACGCAGTATTTT.

J is TRBJ1-3 and V is TRBV25-1; possibly TRBD1 for D (6 bases). This CDR3 has 14 residues. V was cut by 2 bases and J by 3 bases, with 8 bases left in between. Germline V gene lookup returns CDR1 MGHDK and CDR2 SYGVNS. The CDR3 sequence is CASSEPGVGNTIYF. The CDR3 nucleotides are TGTGCCAGCAGTGAACCAGGGGTTGGAAACACCATATATTTT.

The chain couples TRBV2 to TRBJ2-7, with D perhaps matching TRBD2 (6 bases). Trimming removed 7 bases at V and 2 bases at J, with 9 bases between. The germline V gene has CDR1 SNHLY and CDR2 FYNNEI. The CDR3 runs to 12 residues. CDR3 DNA: TGTGCCAGCAAAGGCGGGGCCTACGAGCAGTACTTC. Residues: CASKGGAYEQYF.

This chain uses TRBV28 with TRBJ1-2, with 7 bases identical to TRBD1. Germline CDR1 reads MDHEN; CDR2 reads SYDVKM. CDR3 length equals 14 residues. V lost 8 bases and J lost 4; bases outside the gene matches: 10. The CDR3 DNA sequence: TGTGCCAGCCGAGAGGGGGCAGAGGTCTATGGCTACACCTTC. It translates to CASREGAEVYGYTF.

The rearrangement joins TRBV11-2 to TRBJ1-1; 9 bases align to TRBD1. The CDR3 runs to 15 residues. Trimming cost V 5 bases and J 4 bases; bases outside gene matches: 8. CDR1 is SGHAT and CDR2 is FQNNGV in the germline V gene. In DNA form, the CDR3 reads TGTGCCAGCAGCACCCAGGGACAGGGTTCCACTGAAGCTTTCTTT. It codes for CASSTQGQGSTEAFF.

The chain has TRBV29-1 and TRBJ1-6; perhaps TRBD1 as D (5 bases). Trimming removed 0 bases at V and 5 bases at J, with 14 bases between. The CDR3 is made up of 16 amino acids. The germline V gene has CDR1 SQVTM and CDR2 ANQGSEA. DNA for the CDR3: TGCAGCGTTGAAGATTGGGGCACGACACATAATTCACCCCTCCACTTT. This translates into CSVEDWGTTHNSPLHF.

The chain joins TRBV18 to TRBJ1-3; D gene ambiguous. The length of the CDR3 is 15 residues. Trimming stripped 0 bases from V and 7 bases from J, with 13 bases between. From germline, CDR1 is KGHSH and CDR2 LQKENI. The CDR3 DNA reads TGTGCCAGCTCACCACCCGCGGGGATCGGGAACACCATATATTTT. Translating it yields CASSPPAGIGNTIYF.

The chain uses TRBV5-6 and TRBJ2-3; 10 nucleotides line up with TRBD2. V dropped 4 bases and J dropped 5; count of bases not matched to a gene: 19. The CDR3 is 19 residues long. Germline V CDR1 and CDR2: SGHDT, YYEEEE. CDR3 in amino acids: CASSPRGSSGGSSRDTQYF. In DNA, the CDR3 is TGTGCCAGCAGCCCCCGAGGCTCTAGCGGGGGCTCGAGTAGAGATACGCAGTATTTT. Variable domain in full (rest from reference TRBV5-6 and TRBJ2-3): DAGVTQSPTHLIKTRGQQVTLRCSPKSGHDTVSWYQQALGQGPQFIFQYYEEEERQRGNFPDRFSGHQFPNYSSELNVNALLLGDSALYLCASSPRGSSGGSSRDTQYFGPGTRLTVL.

This chain's CDR3 is CAWSTGPGTSETQYF. The DNA of the CDR3 is TGTGCCTGGAGTACCGGGCCCGGGACTTCGGAGACCCAGTACTTC. The chain links TRBV30 to TRBJ2-5; weak D call: TRBD2 (6 bases). This CDR3 is 15 amino acids long. Trimming removed 2 bases from V and 5 bases from J, with 18 bases in between. In germline, CDR1 is GTSNPN, CDR2 SVGIG (reference sequence).

The chain employs TRBV10-3 and TRBJ1-2; TRBD1 aligns across 9 bases. The CDR3 consists of 15 residues. In germline, CDR1 is ENHRY, CDR2 SYGVKD. V trimming: 7 bases; J trimming: 0 bases; junction bases outside the gene matches: 6. The CDR3 DNA reads as TGTGCCATCACCCAGGACAGGGGTGCTAACTATGGCTACACCTTC. It is translated as CAITQDRGANYGYTF.

The chain has TRBV11-2 and TRBJ2-7; D gene uncertain. Trimming removed 4 bases at V and 5 bases at J, with 12 bases between. Germline V gene lookup returns CDR1 SGHAT and CDR2 FQNNGV. CDR3 length equals 13 residues. The CDR3 loop reads CASSSYQRDEQYF. As DNA, the CDR3 is TGTGCCAGCAGCTCTTACCAACGGGACGAGCAGTACTTC. The complete variable domain, with remaining parts taken from reference TRBV11-2 and TRBJ2-7, reads EAGVAQSPRYKIIEKRQSVAFWCNPISGHATLYWYQQILGQGPKLLIQFQNNGVVDDSQLPKDRFSAERLKGVDSTLKIQPAKLEDSAVYLCASSSYQRDEQYFGPGTRLTVT.

This clone was observed a few times. The chain has TRBV10-3 and TRBJ1-2; D call uncertain. The V gene's germline CDR1 is ENHRY and CDR2 SYGVKD. The CDR3 is 12 amino acids. V was trimmed by 4 bases and J by 8 bases, leaving 11 bases between them. CDR3 sequence reads: CAISGLGVGYTF. The DNA of the CDR3 is TGTGCCATCAGTGGGCTGGGCGTCGGCTACACCTTC.

J is TRBJ1-3 and V is TRBV18; TRBD1 matches 8 bases. Germline V CDR1 and CDR2: KGHSH, LQKENI. This CDR3 has 17 amino acids. V lost 3 bases, J lost 0 bases, and 7 bases stayed unmatched. The CDR3 region is CASSPRQGQDSGNTIYF. For the CDR3, the DNA is TGTGCCAGCTCACCCCGACAGGGGCAGGACTCTGGAAACACCATATATTTT.

This clone was observed once. J is TRBJ2-5 and V is TRBV11-2; the match to TRBD2 covers 7 bases. Germline V gives CDR1 SGHAT, CDR2 FQNNGV. The CDR3 consists of 12 residues. With V trimmed by 5 bases and J by 7 bases, 4 bases remained unmatched. Here the CDR3 reads CASSRGGRTQYF. In DNA, the CDR3 is TGTGCCAGCAGCCGCGGGGGTCGGACCCAGTACTTC.

This clone appeared a few times. The sample holds other DNA sequences that translate to the same CDR3. The chain is built from TRBV5-1 and TRBJ2-7; D possibly corresponds to TRBD1 (5 bases). With 0 bases removed from V and 4 bases from J, the gap between germline ends came to 8 bases. Germline CDR1 SGHRS, CDR2 YFSETQ. The CDR3 extends over 13 amino acids. The CDR3 here is CASSLDTGYEQYF. The CDR3 bases are TGCGCCAGCAGCTTGGACACAGGTTACGAGCAGTACTTC.

The chain links TRBV30 to TRBJ1-1; D not resolved. V was cut by 4 bases and J by 2 bases, with 5 bases left in between. Germline V gives CDR1 GTSNPN, CDR2 SVGIG (reference sequence). The CDR3 is made up of 11 amino acids. This chain's CDR3 is CAWNKNTEAFF. The CDR3 bases are TGTGCCTGGAATAAAAACACTGAAGCTTTCTTT.

The genes are TRBV20-1 and TRBJ1-5, with a tentative D call TRBD1 (5 bases). This CDR3 is 13 amino acids long. The germline gives CDR1 DFQATT, CDR2 SNEGSKA (reference sequence). With 3 bases removed from V and 4 bases from J, the gap between germline ends came to 10 bases. The CDR3 region is CSASVRGNQPQHF. The CDR3 DNA is TGCAGTGCTAGTGTAAGGGGAAATCAGCCCCAGCATTTT.

The chain couples TRBV10-1 to TRBJ1-3, with a possible D match to TRBD1 (6 bases). CDR3 length: 16 amino acids. The V and J ends lost 7 bases and 1 base respectively, with 17 bases between them. CDR1 WNHNN and CDR2 SYGVQD come from the germline V gene (reference sequence). CDR3 DNA: TGCGCCAGCATCCTAATCTTACAGGGATCTGGAAACACCATATATTTT. Encoded protein: CASILILQGSGNTIYF.

CDR3 in DNA: TGTGCTAGTGGTTTGGTACCGTTAAAGGGGGTAGGCAATCAGCCCCAGCATTTT. It is translated as CASGLVPLKGVGNQPQHF. The genes are TRBV12-5 and TRBJ1-5, with D perhaps TRBD1 (6 bases). Germline loops: CDR1 LGHNT, CDR2 FRNRAP. The CDR3 covers 18 residues. V was pared by 0 bases and J by 2 bases, with 17 bases between.

This clone is a singleton in its sample. V gene TRBV4-3 combines with J gene TRBJ2-3, with 12 bases that match TRBD2. Germline loops: CDR1 LGHNA, CDR2 YSLEER. The CDR3 runs 17 residues. V gave up 3 bases and J gave up 3 bases; unmatched junction bases: 7. The CDR3: CASSQDPLAGGTDTQYF. In nucleotides, the CDR3 is TGCGCCAGCAGCCAGGACCCTCTAGCGGGGGGGACAGATACGCAGTATTTT.